This paragraph reports one T cell receptor (beta chain). Its antigen remains unidentified. No clone much larger than this one lies a single base away; base qualities are absent. The CDR3 goes from the cysteine to the phenylalanine over 15 residues. Here the CDR3 DNA is all that survives: 45 bases in frame from base 1. The germline V gene encodes CDR1 SGHDT and CDR2 YYEEEE. Trimmed from V: 4 bases; trimmed from J: 8 bases; junction bases lacking a gene match: 11. This specimen belongs to a study of T cell changes during pregnancy in multiple sclerosis (dated by TCRdb to between 2018 and 2021). In terms of the full investigation: The study looked at changes in the T cell repertoire across pregnancy in women with multiple sclerosis.

Library method: the immunoSEQ multiplex PCR assay. As stored in TCRdb, this immuneACCESS dataset retains in-frame rearrangements with V and J assigned. A fraction of the clones does not appear; measured against another copy, unresolved V genes explain less than half of the discrepancy, and the remainder lacks a known reason. Here the sample has 22,000 or so clones; 90% to 95% occur a single time. Of the sample, roughly 0.68% falls within the top ten clones. This receptor was taken from a female donor in good health, enrolled as a control in a pregnancy study. The sample was CD4+ T cells from peripheral blood mononuclear cells, taken after pregnancy. The chain couples TRBV5-6 to TRBJ1-4; 7 central bases correspond to TRBD1. In nucleotides, the sequence is TGTGCCAGCAGCGGCTACAGGGGATCGGTAGAAAAACTGTTTTTT. Its amino acids are CASSGYRGSVEKLFF.